What follows are 5 T cell receptor beta chains derived from one specimen sequenced in a study of response to subunit inactivated influenza vaccine. TCRdb called the RT-PCR reads again in MiXCR, with one record for every CDR3 protein. The sample contains about 540,000 distinct CDR3 sequences, roughly 25% of which appear only once. These records were also assigned to another study, of T cells expressing NK-cell markers. That study reports: A 5'RACE template switching approach incorporating UMIs was used to make TCR beta cDNA.

The sequencing here drew on CD4+ T cells sorted from PBMCs, taken 11 to 12 days after vaccination. The receptor source for this set is a man aged 50 or older who received an inactivated influenza vaccine.

V and J are TRBV5-1 and TRBJ1-1; perhaps TRBD1 as D (5 bases). This CDR3 comprises 14 residues. The V end was cut by 0 bases, the J end by 3 bases, with 9 bases between. Germline V gene sequence: CDR1 SGHRS, CDR2 YFSETQ. CDR3 in amino acids: CASSLGSRDTEAFF. The CDR3 DNA reads TGCGCCAGCAGCTTGGGCTCCAGGGACACTGAAGCTTTCTTT.

J is TRBJ2-7 and V is TRBV20-1; a weak D match, TRBD2 (6 bases). Looked up from germline, CDR1 is DFQATT and CDR2 is SNEGSKA (reference sequence). The length of the CDR3 is 14 residues. Deletions cut 5 bases from V and 0 bases from J, with 14 bases between. This chain's CDR3 is CSAGDFSSSYEQYF. For the CDR3, the DNA is TGCAGTGCTGGGGACTTCTCAAGCTCCTACGAGCAGTACTTC.

V is TRBV12-3 or TRBV12-4 and J is TRBJ2-3; D is ambiguous. There are 17 residues in the CDR3. The ends were cut back, 3 bases at V and 0 bases at J, with 16 bases in the middle. This CDR3 is CASSFSMVGASTDTQYF. The CDR3 DNA reads as TGTGCCAGCAGTTTTAGTATGGTGGGTGCTAGCACAGATACGCAGTATTTT.

The chain uses TRBV6-1 and TRBJ2-1, with a possible D match to TRBD2 (5 bases). From germline, CDR1 is MNHNS and CDR2 SASEGT. V gave up 0 bases and J gave up 6 bases, with 15 bases separating them. The CDR3 sequence is 16 residues long. The CDR3 protein is CASSEAGSLASNEQFF. DNA for the CDR3: TGTGCCAGCAGTGAAGCGGGGAGTCTAGCTTCCAATGAGCAGTTCTTC.

This clonotype turned up a few times. The chain recombines TRBV24-1 with TRBJ2-1; 9 nucleotides match TRBD1. CDR3 length: 16 residues. Per the germline V gene, CDR1 is KGHDR and CDR2 is SFDVKD. J lost 1 base, V lost 9 bases, and 9 bases had no gene match. Here the CDR3 DNA reads TGTGCCACCGCTCAAACCGGGACAGGGTCCTACAATGAGCAGTTCTTC. This sequence encodes CATAQTGTGSYNEQFF.